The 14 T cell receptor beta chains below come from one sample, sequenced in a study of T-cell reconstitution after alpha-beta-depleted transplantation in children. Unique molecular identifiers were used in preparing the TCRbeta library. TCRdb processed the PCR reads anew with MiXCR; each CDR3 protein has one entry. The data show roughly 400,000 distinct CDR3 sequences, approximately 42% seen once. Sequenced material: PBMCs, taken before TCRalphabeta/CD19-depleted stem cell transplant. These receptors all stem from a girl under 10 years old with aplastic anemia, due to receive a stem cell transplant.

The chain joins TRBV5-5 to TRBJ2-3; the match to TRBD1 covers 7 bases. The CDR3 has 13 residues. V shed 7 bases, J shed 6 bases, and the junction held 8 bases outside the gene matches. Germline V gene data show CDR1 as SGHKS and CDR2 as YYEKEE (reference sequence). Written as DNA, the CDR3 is TGTGCCAGCGTGGGACAGCCCACGGATACGCAGTATTTT. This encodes CASVGQPTDTQYF.

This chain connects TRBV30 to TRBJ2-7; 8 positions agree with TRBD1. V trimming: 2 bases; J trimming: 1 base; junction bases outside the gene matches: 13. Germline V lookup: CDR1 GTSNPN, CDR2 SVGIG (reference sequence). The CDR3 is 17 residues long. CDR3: CAWSNHDSDRGSYEQYF. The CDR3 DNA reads TGTGCCTGGAGTAATCACGATTCTGACAGGGGATCCTACGAGCAGTACTTC.

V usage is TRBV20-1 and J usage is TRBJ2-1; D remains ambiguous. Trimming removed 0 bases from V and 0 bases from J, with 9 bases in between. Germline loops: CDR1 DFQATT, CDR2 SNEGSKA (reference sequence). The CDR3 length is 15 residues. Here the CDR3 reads CSARERFSSYNEQFF. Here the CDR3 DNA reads TGCAGTGCTAGAGAGCGCTTTTCCTCCTACAATGAGCAGTTCTTC.

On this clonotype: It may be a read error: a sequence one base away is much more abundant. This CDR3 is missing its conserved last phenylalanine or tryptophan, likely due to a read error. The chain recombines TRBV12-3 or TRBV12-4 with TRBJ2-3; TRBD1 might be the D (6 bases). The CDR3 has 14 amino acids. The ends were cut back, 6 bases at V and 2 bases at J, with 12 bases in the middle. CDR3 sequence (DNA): TGTGCCAGCAGCCCGGGACACAACACAGATACGCAGTATTAT. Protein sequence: CASSPGHNTDTQYY.

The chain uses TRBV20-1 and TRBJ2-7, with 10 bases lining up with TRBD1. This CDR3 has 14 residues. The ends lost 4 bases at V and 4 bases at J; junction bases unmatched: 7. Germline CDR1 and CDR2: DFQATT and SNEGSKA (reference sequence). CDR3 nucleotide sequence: TGCAGTGCTATCCCCCGGGACAGGGGTTACGAGCAGTACTTC. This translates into CSAIPRDRGYEQYF.

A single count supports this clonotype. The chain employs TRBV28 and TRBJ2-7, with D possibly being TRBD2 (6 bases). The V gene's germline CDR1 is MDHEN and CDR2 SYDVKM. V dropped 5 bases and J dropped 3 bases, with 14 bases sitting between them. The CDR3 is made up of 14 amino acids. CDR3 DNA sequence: TGTGCCAGCAGTGTCGGAGGGATGATCTACGAGCAGTACTTC. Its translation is CASSVGGMIYEQYF. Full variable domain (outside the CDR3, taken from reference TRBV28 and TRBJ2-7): DVKVTQSSRYLVKRTGEKVFLECVQDMDHENMFWYRQDPGLGLRLIYFSYDVKMKEKGDIPEGYSVSREKKERFSLILESASTNQTSMYLCASSVGGMIYEQYFGPGTRLTVT.

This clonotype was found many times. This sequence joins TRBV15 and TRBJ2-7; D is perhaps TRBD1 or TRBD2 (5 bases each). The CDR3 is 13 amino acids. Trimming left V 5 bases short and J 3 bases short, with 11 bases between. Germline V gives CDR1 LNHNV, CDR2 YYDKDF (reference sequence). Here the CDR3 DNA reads TGTGCCACCAGCCGGGACCTAGGCTACGAGCAGTACTTC. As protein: CATSRDLGYEQYF.

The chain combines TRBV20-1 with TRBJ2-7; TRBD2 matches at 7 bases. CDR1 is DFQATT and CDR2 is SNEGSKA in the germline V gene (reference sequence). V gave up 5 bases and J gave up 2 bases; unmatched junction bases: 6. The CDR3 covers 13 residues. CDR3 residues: CSAQGGRAYEQYF. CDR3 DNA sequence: TGCAGTGCTCAGGGAGGGAGAGCCTACGAGCAGTACTTC.

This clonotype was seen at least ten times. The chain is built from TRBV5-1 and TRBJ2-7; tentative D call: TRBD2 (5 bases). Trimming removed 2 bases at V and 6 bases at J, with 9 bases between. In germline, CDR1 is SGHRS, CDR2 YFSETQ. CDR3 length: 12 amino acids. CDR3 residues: CASSFGEGEQYF. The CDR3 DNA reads TGCGCCAGCAGCTTCGGAGAGGGCGAGCAGTACTTC.

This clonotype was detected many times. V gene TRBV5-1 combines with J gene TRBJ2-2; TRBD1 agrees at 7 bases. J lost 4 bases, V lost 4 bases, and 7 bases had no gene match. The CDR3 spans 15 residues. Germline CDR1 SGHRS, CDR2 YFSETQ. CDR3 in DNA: TGCGCCAGCAGCCTCCGGGACAGTTCCACCGGGGAGCTGTTTTTT. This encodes CASSLRDSSTGELFF.

The CDR3 reads CASSLNGLSLYEQYF. The CDR3 nucleotides read TGTGCCAGCAGTTTAAATGGGCTATCCCTATACGAGCAGTACTTC. The chain joins TRBV28 to TRBJ2-7; D remains ambiguous. The V end lost 2 bases, the J end lost 4 bases, and 15 bases lay between the germline ends. In germline, CDR1 is MDHEN, CDR2 SYDVKM. The CDR3 extends over 15 amino acids.

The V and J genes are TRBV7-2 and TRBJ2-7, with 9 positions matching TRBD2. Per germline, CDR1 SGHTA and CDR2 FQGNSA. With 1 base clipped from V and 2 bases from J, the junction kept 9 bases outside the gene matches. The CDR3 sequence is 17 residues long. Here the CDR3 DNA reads TGTGCCAGCAGCTTAGTTTTAGGGCCTAGCGGGACCTACGAGCAGTACTTC. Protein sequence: CASSLVLGPSGTYEQYF.

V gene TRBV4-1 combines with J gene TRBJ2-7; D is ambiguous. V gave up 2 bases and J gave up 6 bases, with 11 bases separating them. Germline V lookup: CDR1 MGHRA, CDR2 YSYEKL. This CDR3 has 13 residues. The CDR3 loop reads CASSQPLAREQYF. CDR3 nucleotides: TGCGCCAGCAGCCAACCCCTGGCCCGCGAGCAGTACTTC.

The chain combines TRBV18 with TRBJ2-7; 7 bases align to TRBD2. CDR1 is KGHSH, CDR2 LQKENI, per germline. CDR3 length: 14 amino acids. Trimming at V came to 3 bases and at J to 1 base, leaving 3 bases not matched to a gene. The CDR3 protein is CASSPGGTSYEQYF. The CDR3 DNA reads TGTGCCAGCTCACCCGGGGGGACTTCCTACGAGCAGTACTTC. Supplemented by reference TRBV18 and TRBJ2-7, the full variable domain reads NAGVMQNPRHLVRRRGQEARLRCSPMKGHSHVYWYRQLPEEGLKFMVYLQKENIIDESGMPKERFSAEFPKEGPSILRIQQVVRGDSAAYFCASSPGGTSYEQYFGPGTRLTVT.